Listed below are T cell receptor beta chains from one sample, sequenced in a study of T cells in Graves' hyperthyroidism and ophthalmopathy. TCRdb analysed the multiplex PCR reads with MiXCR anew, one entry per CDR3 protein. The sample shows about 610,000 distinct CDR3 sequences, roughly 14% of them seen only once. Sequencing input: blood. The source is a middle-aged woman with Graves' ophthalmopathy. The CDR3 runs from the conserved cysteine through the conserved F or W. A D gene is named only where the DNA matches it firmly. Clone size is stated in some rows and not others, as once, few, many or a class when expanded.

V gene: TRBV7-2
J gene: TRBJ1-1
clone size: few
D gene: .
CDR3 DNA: TGTGCCAGCAGCTTAAGGCTCGAGCAGGGAGCTGAAGCTTTCTTT
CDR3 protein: CASSLRLEQGAEAFF

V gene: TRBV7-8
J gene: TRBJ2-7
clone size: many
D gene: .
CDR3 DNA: TGTGCCAGCAGCGTTGTGCTCGGGGGCGATTACGAGCAGTACTTC
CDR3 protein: CASSVVLGGDYEQYF

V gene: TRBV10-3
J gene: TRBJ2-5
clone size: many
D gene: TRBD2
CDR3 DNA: TGTGCCATCAGTGAGATAGCTAGCGGTCTGTACCAAGAGACCCAGTACTTC
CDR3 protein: CAISEIASGLYQETQYF

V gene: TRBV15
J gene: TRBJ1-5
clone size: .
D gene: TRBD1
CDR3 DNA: TGTGCCACCAGCAGCGAACGGGACAGTTTAGAGCCCCAGCATTTT
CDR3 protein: CATSSERDSLEPQHF

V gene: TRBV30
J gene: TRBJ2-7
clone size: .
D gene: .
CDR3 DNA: TGTGCCTGGAAGCCAGGTCATGAGCAGTACTTC
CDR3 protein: CAWKPGHEQYF

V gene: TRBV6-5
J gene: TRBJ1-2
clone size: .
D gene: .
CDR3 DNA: TGTGCCAGCAGTTACGGTTGGGCGCCTAACTATGGCTACACCTTC
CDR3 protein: CASSYGWAPNYGYTF

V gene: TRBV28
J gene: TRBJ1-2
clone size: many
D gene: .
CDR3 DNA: TGTGCCAGCAGTTCCACGGACAGCCCCCTTGGCTACACCTTC
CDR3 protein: CASSSTDSPLGYTF

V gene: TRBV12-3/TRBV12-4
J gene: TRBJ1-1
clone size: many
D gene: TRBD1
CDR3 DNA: TGTGCCAGCAGTTTAGTTACAGGGGGTCCTGAAGCTTTCTTT
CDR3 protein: CASSLVTGGPEAFF

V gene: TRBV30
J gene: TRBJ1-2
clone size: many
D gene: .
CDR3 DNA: TGTGCCTGGAGCCATGGGCCCCCCTCCTATGGCTACACCTTC
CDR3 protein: CAWSHGPPSYGYTF

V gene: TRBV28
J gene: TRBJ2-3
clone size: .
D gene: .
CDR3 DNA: TGTGCCAGTACCGGGACAACCACAGATACGCAGTATTTT
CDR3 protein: CASTGTTTDTQYF

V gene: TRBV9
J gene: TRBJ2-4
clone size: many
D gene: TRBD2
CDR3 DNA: TGTGCCAGCAGCGTAGGTAGCGGGAGTGGCGGAAACATTCAGTACTTC
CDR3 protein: CASSVGSGSGGNIQYF

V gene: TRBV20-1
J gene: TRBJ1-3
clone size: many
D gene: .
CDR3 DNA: TGCAGTGCTAGTGCCGGGCCTCACTCTGGAAACACCATATATTTT
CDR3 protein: CSASAGPHSGNTIYF

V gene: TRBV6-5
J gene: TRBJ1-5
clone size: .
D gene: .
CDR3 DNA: TGTGCCAGCAGTTACTCCAGGGTATTGGATCAGCCCCAGCATTTT
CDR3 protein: CASSYSRVLDQPQHF

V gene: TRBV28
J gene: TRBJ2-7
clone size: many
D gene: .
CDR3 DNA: TGTGCCAGCAGAATAAGCGAGCAGTACTTC
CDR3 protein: CASRISEQYF

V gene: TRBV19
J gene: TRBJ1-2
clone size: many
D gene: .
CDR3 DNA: TGTGCCAGTAGTATGAGGGGGGAACGCTATGGCTACACCTTC
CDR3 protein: CASSMRGERYGYTF

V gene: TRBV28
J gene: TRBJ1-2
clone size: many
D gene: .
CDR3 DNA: TGTGCCAGCAGTCGATCAGAAAATGGCTACACCTTC
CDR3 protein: CASSRSENGYTF

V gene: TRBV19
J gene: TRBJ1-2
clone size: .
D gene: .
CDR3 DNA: TGTGCCAGTAGTATAGATCAACCCAACTATGGCTACACCTTC
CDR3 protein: CASSIDQPNYGYTF

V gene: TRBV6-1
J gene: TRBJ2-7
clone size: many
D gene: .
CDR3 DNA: TGTGCCAGCAGCCGGACACCCTTTGGGAACGAGCAGTACTTC
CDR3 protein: CASSRTPFGNEQYF

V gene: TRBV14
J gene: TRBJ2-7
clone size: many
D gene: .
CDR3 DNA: TGTGCCAGCAGCCAAGAGAGGGTGAAGCAGTACTTC
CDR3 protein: CASSQERVKQYF

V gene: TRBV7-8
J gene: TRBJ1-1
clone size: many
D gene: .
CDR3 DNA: TGTGCCAGCACCCGGGGAGGTGGGACTGAAGCTTTCTTT
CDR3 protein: CASTRGGGTEAFF

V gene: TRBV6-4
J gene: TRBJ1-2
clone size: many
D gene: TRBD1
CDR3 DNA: TGTGCCAGCCCCGACAGGGCTAACTATGGCTACACCTTC
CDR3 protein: CASPDRANYGYTF

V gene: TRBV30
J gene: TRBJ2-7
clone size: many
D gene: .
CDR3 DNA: TGTGCCTGGAGTGTAATTGGCTACGAGCAGTACTTC
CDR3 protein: CAWSVIGYEQYF